The clone carrying this T cell receptor (beta chain) was counted between two and nine times. Trimming removed 7 bases at V and 5 bases at J, with 15 bases between. Germline V gene sequence: CDR1 MNHNS, CDR2 SASEGT. This CDR3 comprises 15 residues. The data belong to a study of patients and donors after allogeneic stem cell transplantation. MiXCR was run by TCRdb on the RT-PCR reads, yielding one entry per CDR3 protein. The profile covers 800,000 to 1,000,000 distinct CDR3 sequences, with 18% appearing a single time and roughly 6.4% taken by the ten largest. The sequenced material came from blood, either unsorted or a sorted T cell fraction (not recorded which). This clonotype was obtained from a human donor who was either an allogeneic HSCT recipient or a stem cell or donor lymphocyte infusion donor (not recorded which). It is not recorded whose cells these are; they may come from a transplant donor. The V gene is TRBV6-1, the J gene TRBJ1-6; D not resolved. The CDR3 DNA reads TGTGCCAGCAAGGGTCTCCCTATGGATAATTCACCCCTCCACTTT. It is translated as CASKGLPMDNSPLHF.